The clone carrying this TCR beta chain was seen many times. What it binds is not known. This sample was included in a study of T-cell memory formation after mild COVID-19. In TCRdb, the 5' RACE reads were re-called with MiXCR into one record per CDR3 protein. Of 140,000 to 150,000 distinct CDR3 sequences in the sample, about 23% are singletons; the top ten hold around 22%. General observations from the study: Unconfirmed was the SARS-CoV-2 specificity of second-wave clones that peaked on day 37.

V was trimmed by 0 bases and J by 0 bases, leaving 7 bases between them. Looked up from germline, CDR1 is SGHRS and CDR2 is YFSETQ. The CDR3 is 15 amino acids. The rearrangement uses TRBV5-1 and TRBJ1-5; D not resolved. Sample: PBMCs or a T cell subset sorted from them (not recorded which). The clonotype originates from an adult woman who had mild COVID-19 (a few samples of this study predate the infection). Cell type and time point are not known. In nucleotides, the CDR3 is TGCGCCAGCAGCTTGGAAGGGTATAGCAATCAGCCCCAGCATTTT. Translated: CASSLEGYSNQPQHF.